This is a list of T cell receptor beta chains from one sample in a study of OX40 agonist ivuxolimab in advanced cancers. The method was immunoSEQ multiplex PCR; TCRdb's version includes in-frame clones alone and lacks a portion of them. The table includes 35,000 to 45,000 clones, about 87% detected once. The material sequenced was CD4+ or CD8+ T cells sorted from blood, taken in a trial of the OX40 agonist ivuxolimab. Receptor source: an adult with an advanced solid tumor such as melanoma, head and neck, liver or kidney cancer. CDR3s include the opening cysteine and the closing phenylalanine or tryptophan. D genes are given only for firm matches. Clone size is shown for a subset of rows, as once, few, many or a class of expanded clone.

j_gene,v_gene,d_gene,abundance,CDR3aa,CDR3nt
TRBJ2-7,TRBV4-1,.,few,CASSQALTYEQYF,TGCGCCAGCAGCCAAGCTTTAACCTACGAGCAGTACTTC
TRBJ1-2,TRBV6-5,TRBD1,.,CASSYLRTGGGYGYTF,TGTGCCAGCAGTTACCTACGGACAGGGGGCGGCTATGGCTACACCTTC
TRBJ1-5,TRBV28,.,.,CASKTLSAGNQPQHF,TGTGCCAGCAAAACCCTCAGTGCGGGCAATCAGCCCCAGCATTTT
TRBJ1-6,TRBV6-5,TRBD1,.,CASSSRGTGLTPLHF,TGTGCCAGCAGTTCGAGAGGGACAGGTTTGACACCCCTCCACTTT
TRBJ2-7,TRBV7-9,TRBD1,.,CASRQTDRDQFEQYF,TGTGCCAGCAGGCAAACCGACAGGGATCAATTCGAGCAGTACTTC
TRBJ2-1,TRBV9,TRBD1,.,CASSVDRPGYNEQFF,TGTGCCAGCAGCGTGGACAGGCCGGGGTACAATGAGCAGTTCTTC
TRBJ1-2,TRBV18,TRBD1,.,CASSPVPPGQGHGYTF,TGTGCCAGCTCACCAGTTCCTCCGGGACAGGGTCATGGCTACACCTTC
TRBJ1-1,TRBV19,.,.,CASSIDKKVNTEAFF,TGTGCCAGTAGTATAGATAAAAAGGTCAACACTGAAGCTTTCTTT
TRBJ2-3,TRBV28,TRBD1,.,CASSLRPQGARSTDTQYF,TGTGCCAGCAGTTTACGTCCCCAGGGGGCTCGTAGCACAGATACGCAGTATTTT
TRBJ2-5,TRBV4-1,.,once,CASSRGDAKETQYF,TGCGCCAGCAGCCGGGGGGACGCTAAAGAGACCCAGTACTTC
TRBJ2-3,TRBV19,.,.,CASSTWELSATQYF,TGTGCCAGTAGTACCTGGGAGCTCTCTGCCACGCAGTATTTT
TRBJ1-4,TRBV27,.,few,CASSLFATNEKLFF,TGTGCCAGCAGTTTATTTGCAACTAATGAAAAACTGTTTTTT
TRBJ2-2,TRBV7-3,.,.,CASSLTSANTGELFF,TGTGCCAGCAGCTTAACTAGCGCGAACACCGGGGAGCTGTTTTTT
TRBJ1-2,TRBV2,TRBD1,.,CASSEDRVHGYTF,TGTGCCAGCAGTGAGGACAGGGTGCATGGCTACACCTTC
TRBJ1-5,TRBV28,TRBD1,.,CASSPGTGPRGQPQHF,TGTGCCAGCAGCCCCGGGACAGGGCCCAGGGGTCAGCCCCAGCATTTT
TRBJ2-7,TRBV5-8,.,.,CASSLGWGDEQYF,TGTGCCAGCTCCCTTGGCTGGGGCGACGAGCAGTACTTC
TRBJ2-4,TRBV14,.,.,CASSQIRGQGIQYF,TGTGCCAGCAGCCAAATTCGAGGGCAAGGCATTCAGTACTTC
TRBJ1-4,TRBV28,TRBD1,.,CASSLWTGPNEKLFF,TGTGCCAGCAGTTTGTGGACAGGACCTAATGAAAAACTGTTTTTT
TRBJ2-2,TRBV7-3,.,once,CASSSDGATTGELFF,TGTGCCAGCAGCTCCGACGGCGCAACCACCGGGGAGCTGTTTTTT
TRBJ1-2,TRBV7-2,TRBD1,.,CASSYTRQGGGYTF,TGTGCCAGCAGCTATACGAGACAGGGGGGTGGCTACACCTTC